This T cell receptor (beta chain) stems from a study of T cells in Graves' hyperthyroidism and ophthalmopathy. General observations from the study: From stable hyperthyroidism, ophthalmopathy was set apart by a 13 V-J model.

This clonotype has ten or more counts. Its specificity is not known. Newly diagnosed hyperthyroidism, duration under 2 months, in patients aged 18 to 65. Uncontrolled infection, other autoimmune disease, pregnancy or lactation barred patients from enrollment. The V gene lost 2 bases and the J gene lost 5 bases, with 3 bases spanning the gap. This CDR3 is 11 amino acids long. Germline CDR1 LGHDT, CDR2 YNNKEL (reference sequence). Using RNA transcripts as the source, TCR beta CDR3 regions were amplified. HTBI primers were the set used in a first-round RT-PCR of the TCR CDR3. TCRdb analysed the multiplex PCR reads with MiXCR anew, one entry per CDR3 protein. The sample lists 300,000 to 450,000 distinct CDR3 sequences; roughly 25% were seen once.

This sequence originates from a man over 45 with Graves' hyperthyroidism. Sequenced sample: blood. This rearrangement joins TRBV3-1 to TRBJ1-1; D ambiguous. In DNA form, the CDR3 reads TGTGCCAGCAGCCAACAGACTGAAGCTTTCTTT. It codes for CASSQQTEAFF.